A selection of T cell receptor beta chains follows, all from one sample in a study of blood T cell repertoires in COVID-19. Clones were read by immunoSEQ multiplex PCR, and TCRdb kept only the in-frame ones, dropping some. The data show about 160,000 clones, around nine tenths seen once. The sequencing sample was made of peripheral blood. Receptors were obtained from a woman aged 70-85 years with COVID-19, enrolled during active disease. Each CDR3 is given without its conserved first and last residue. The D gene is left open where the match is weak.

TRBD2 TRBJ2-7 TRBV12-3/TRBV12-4 ASSLLAGGEQY
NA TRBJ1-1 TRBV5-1 ASSLSGAWDTEAF
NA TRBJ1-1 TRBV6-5 ASGTGLVNTEAF
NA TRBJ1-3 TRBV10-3 AISVDNSGNTIY
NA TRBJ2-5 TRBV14 ASSQDRWRETQY
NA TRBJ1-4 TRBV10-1 ASSVGNGGPEEKLF
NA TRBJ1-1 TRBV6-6 ASSYSQGTEAF
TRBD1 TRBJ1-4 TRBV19 ASSSDRINEKLF
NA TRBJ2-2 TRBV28 ASSLWRAGELF
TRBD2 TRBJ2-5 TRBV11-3 ASSSEGTSGGPRETQY
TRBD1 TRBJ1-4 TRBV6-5 ASGSRGPGNEKLF
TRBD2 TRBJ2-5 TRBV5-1 ARSWGLAGGSEETQY
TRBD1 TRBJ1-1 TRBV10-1 ASSPSDRLRAEAF
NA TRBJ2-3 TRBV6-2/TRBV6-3 ASSSSGLPDTQY
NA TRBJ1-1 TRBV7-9 ASSPGREGTEAF
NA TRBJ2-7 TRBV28 ASSSVRGFTYEQY
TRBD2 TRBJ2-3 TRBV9 ASAPGRADTQY
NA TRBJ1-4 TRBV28 ASSQGTNEKLF
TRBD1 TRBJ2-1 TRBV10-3 AISKDRAYNEQF
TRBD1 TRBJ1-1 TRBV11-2 ASSKTGGSWNTEAF
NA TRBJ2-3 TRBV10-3 AIRTTGPTDTQY
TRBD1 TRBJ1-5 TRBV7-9 ASSLHTGGRQQPQH
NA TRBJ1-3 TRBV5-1 ASSPLRPGGGNTIY
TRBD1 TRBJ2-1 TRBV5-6 ASSHDRGAYNEQF
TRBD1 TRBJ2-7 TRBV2 ASTKGRGQIISYEQY
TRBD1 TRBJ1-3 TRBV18 ASSPPGQIYSGNTIY
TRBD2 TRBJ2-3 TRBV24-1 ATSDRTSGGTDTQY
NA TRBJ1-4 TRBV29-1 SVSPRATNEKLF
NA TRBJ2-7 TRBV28 ASRDNGAHEQY
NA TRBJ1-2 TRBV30 ASPGFGAVNYGYT
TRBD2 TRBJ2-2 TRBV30 AWNSGTSGVGTGELF
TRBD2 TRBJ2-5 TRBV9 ASSDGTSGGAGEETQY
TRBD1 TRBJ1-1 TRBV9 ASSEPHRGDTEAF
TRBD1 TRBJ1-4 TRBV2 ASSSGTGFEKLF
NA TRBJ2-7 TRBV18 ASSPNPAPYEQY
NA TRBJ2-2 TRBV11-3 ASSYGPGELF
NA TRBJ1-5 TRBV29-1 SVGGQGNQPQH
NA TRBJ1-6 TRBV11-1 ASSLFYRANSPLH
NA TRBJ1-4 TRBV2 ASSEVRTNEKLF
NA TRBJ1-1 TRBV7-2 ASSLQGAAEAF
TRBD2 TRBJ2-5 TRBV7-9 ASSLGAGGLETQY
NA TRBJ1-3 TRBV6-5 ASSYGGPSSGNTIY
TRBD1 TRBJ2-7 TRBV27 ASSFFQGAVNEQY
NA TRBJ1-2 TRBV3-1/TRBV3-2 ASSQAQFFNYGYT
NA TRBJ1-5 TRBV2 ASSGAGRNQPQH